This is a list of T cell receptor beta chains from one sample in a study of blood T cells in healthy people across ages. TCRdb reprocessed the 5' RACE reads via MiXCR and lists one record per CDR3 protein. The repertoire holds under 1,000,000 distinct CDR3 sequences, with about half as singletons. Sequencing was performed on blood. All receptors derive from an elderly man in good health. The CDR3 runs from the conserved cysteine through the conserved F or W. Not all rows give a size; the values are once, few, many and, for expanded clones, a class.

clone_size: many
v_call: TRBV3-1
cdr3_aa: CASSQDLTASYEQYF

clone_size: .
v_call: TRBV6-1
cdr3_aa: CASSEERFQETQYF

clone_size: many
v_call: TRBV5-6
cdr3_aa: CASSPTSGSFYEQYF

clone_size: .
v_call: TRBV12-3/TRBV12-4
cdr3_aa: CASSSVAGNQETQYF

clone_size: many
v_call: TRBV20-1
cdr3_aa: CSAHTSGDQETQYF

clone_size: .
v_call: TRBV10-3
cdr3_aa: CAISRQHSNQPQHF

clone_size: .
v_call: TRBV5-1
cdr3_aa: CASSRARRNEQFF

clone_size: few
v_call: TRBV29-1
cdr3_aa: CSVDAGSTDTQYF

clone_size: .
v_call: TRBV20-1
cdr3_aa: CSAREDGNKETQYF

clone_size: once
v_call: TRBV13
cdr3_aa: CASSLRGGGTKNIQYF

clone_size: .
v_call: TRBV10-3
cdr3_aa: CAISGSNLNRPGSGANVLTF

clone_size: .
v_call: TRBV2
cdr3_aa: CASTPWGSLSTDTQYF

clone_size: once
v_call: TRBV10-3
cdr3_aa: CAISEAGEDYNEQFF

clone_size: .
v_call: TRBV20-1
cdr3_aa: CSARFPDRLGYEQYF

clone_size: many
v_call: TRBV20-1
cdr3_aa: CSAPSPGQETQYF

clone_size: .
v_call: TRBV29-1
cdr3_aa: CSVGSGIDTGELFF

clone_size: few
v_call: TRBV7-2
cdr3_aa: CASSLLAGETDTQYF

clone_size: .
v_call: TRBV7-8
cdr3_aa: CASSLTRSYNEQYF

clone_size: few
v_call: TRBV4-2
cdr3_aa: CASSQGTGSFYEQYF

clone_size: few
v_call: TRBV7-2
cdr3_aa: CASGTSTTQYF

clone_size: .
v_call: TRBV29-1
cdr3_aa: CSVERHGSRCEQYF

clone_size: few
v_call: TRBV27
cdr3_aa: CASIGQGNNEQFF

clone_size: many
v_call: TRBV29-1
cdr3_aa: CSVDYLQGVNEQFF

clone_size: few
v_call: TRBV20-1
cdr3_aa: CSAKPAGYNSPLHF

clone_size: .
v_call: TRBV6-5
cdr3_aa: CASSRRDKTYEQYF

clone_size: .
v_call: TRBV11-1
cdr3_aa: CASSSRVQRWVGAGGNEQFF

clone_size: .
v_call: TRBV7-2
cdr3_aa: CASSQTTGTVGPQHF

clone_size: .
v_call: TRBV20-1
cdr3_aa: CSATFGERVNTRSYNEQFF

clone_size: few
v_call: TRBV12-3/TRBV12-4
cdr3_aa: CASSSRTNSPLHF

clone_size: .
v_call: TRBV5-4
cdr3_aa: CASSLKGARETQYF

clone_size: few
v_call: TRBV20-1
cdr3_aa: CSAVDRGQTYEQYF

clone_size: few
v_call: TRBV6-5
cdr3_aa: CASKGGQLNTGELFF

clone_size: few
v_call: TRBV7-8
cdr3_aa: CASSLGRVPDTQYF

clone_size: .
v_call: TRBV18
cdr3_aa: CASAKNSMGNEQFF

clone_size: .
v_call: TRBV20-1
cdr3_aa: CSAREPGLAGSGEQFF

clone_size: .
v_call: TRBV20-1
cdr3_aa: CSASPDYYEQYF

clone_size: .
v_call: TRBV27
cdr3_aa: CAGSFRQGGETQYF

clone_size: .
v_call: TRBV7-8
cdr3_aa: CASSLRVMGTGELFF

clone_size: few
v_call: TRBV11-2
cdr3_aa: CASSSRRTSGANVLTF

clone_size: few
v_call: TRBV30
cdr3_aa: CAWTLAASGRAGELFF

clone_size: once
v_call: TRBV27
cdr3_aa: CASQRGDANTGELFF